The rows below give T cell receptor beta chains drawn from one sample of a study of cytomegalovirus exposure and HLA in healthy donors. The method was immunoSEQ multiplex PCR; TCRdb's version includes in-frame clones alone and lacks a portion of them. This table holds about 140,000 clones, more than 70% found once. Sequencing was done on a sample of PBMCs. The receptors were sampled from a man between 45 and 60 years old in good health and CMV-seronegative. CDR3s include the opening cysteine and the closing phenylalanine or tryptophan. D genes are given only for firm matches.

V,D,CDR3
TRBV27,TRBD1,CASSPRQGVYGYTF
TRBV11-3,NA,CASSLDGVNEQFF
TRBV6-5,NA,CASSYGRGRDTQYF
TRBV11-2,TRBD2,CASSSQTGLAGNEQFF
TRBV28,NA,CASSTPTDTIYF
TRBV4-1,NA,CASSHFSDDTQYF
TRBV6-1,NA,CASTERPNEQFF
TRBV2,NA,CASSLGQSYGYTF
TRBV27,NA,CASSLAQDTYGYTF
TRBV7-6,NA,CASSLALTSNEQFF
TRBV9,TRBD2,CASSVRIGGRPHRSSYNEQFF
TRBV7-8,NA,CASSLVGGDLYNEQFF
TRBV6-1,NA,CASSEAEGLVLYEQYF
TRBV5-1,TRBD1,CASSLSTGSNEKLFF
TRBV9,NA,CASSVQGGWDIQYF
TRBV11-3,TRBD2,CASSLELAGYNEQFF
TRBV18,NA,CASYSRMGETQYF
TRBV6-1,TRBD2,CASSGTSGGDTQYF
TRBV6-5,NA,CASSYFGAATYEQYF
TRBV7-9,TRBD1,CASSLGGTGGRIEAFF
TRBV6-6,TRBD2,CASSWSGGGGAYEQYF
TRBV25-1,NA,CASSDLTGASF
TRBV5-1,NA,CASSPDSYGYTF
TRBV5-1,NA,CASSPTGFSYEQYF
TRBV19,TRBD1,CASSKEDRGRGYTF
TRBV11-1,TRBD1,CASSVQGVRTDTQYF
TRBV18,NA,CASSPQGNQPQHF
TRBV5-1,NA,CASSFLFTGNTEAFF
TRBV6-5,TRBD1,CASSLDRASNQPQHF
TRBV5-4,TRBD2,CASSLAAGGSYNEQFF